This T cell receptor beta chain was sequenced for a study of cytomegalovirus exposure and HLA in healthy donors. In its sample, this clone was seen once. Its antigen is currently unknown. The primer mix had 60 Vbeta and 13 Jbeta primers. TCRdb keeps only in-frame clones here, not all; method: immunoSEQ multiplex PCR. The repertoire consists of roughly 160,000 clones, with 75% to 90% occurring once and the leading ten covering roughly 9.3%. Broader study findings: Most TCR beta V segments were productive about 87% or about 30% of the time in an earlier analysis.

Germline V lookup: CDR1 SGHVS, CDR2 FQNEAQ. This CDR3 comprises 14 residues. The V segment lost 5 bases and the J segment 3 bases; nucleotides outside the gene matches: 6. The chain combines TRBV7-8 with TRBJ2-5; 7 bases map to TRBD2. This sequence was found in a man between 18 and 29 years old in good health and CMV-seropositive. Sequenced input: PBMCs. The CDR3 DNA is TGTGCCAGCAGCGTCCGGGACTACGAAGAGACCCAGTACTTC. Its translation: CASSVRDYEETQYF.